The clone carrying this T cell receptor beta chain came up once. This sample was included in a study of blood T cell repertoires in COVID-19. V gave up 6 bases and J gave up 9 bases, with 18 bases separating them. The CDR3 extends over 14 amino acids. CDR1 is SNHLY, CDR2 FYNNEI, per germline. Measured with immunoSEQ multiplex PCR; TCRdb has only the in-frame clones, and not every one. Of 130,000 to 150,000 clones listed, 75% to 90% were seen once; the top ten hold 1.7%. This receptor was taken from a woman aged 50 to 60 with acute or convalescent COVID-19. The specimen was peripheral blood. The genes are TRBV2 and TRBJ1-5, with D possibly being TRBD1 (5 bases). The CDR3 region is CASREEGGGMPQHF. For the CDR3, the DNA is TGTGCCAGCAGAGAGGAGGGTGGGGGTATGCCCCAGCATTTT.